These T cell receptor beta chains were read from a single sample in a study of T cell responses to AZD1222 COVID-19 vaccine. Produced via immunoSEQ multiplex PCR; TCRdb's table is partial and in-frame only. The sample includes around 130,000 clones, roughly 90% of them seen just once. The sequences come from peripheral blood, collected on day 0 of AZD1222 vaccination. Receptors were obtained from an adult in good health. The conserved cysteine and the conserved F or W are not part of the CDR3 here.

V	J	length	CDR3
TRBV3-1/TRBV3-2	TRBJ2-7	12	ASSLQGAFHEQY
TRBV12-3/TRBV12-4	TRBJ1-2	11	ASSQQGAFGYT
TRBV9	TRBJ1-2	10	ASRLDNYGYT
TRBV6-1	TRBJ1-2	12	ASSGDDHSYGYT
TRBV14	TRBJ1-4	13	ASSPYTGEGEKLF
TRBV5-6	TRBJ1-2	10	ASSLESYGYT
TRBV28	TRBJ1-6	13	ASIKDRGYNSPLH
TRBV28	TRBJ1-3	13	ASSPWDGSGNTIY
TRBV12-3/TRBV12-4	TRBJ1-5	11	ASTPGGTQPQH
TRBV4-1	TRBJ1-1	12	ASSQRQGSTEAF
TRBV3-1/TRBV3-2	TRBJ2-4	15	ASSQLSGGEAKNIQY
TRBV6-4	TRBJ1-1	13	ASSDSSSLQREAF
TRBV27	TRBJ1-1	11	ASSLAGNTEAF
TRBV29-1	TRBJ2-2	13	SVGDRAGGTGELF
TRBV6-4	TRBJ2-3	15	ASSDRPAGGLSDTQY
TRBV5-1	TRBJ2-2	13	ASSLSGGLAGELF
TRBV6-5	TRBJ2-1	14	ASSYTGSNSYNEQF
TRBV29-1	TRBJ1-1	9	SADRNTEAF
TRBV6-5	TRBJ2-3	10	AIQGAADTQY
TRBV19	TRBJ1-3	13	ASSIGRGTGNTIY
TRBV7-8	TRBJ2-1	15	ASSLGGGGTGGHEQF
TRBV29-1	TRBJ2-2	11	SVAQRDGGELF
TRBV19	TRBJ1-2	12	ASMGRGKRMYYT
TRBV5-1	TRBJ2-7	14	ASSLAGSPDLYEQY
TRBV4-2	TRBJ2-3	12	ASSPQGHANTQY
TRBV15	TRBJ2-5	15	ATSRDYPDIVQETQY
TRBV20-1	TRBJ2-1	9	SAKRDNEQF
TRBV16	TRBJ2-7	11	ASSQIDIYEQY
TRBV4-1	TRBJ1-2	12	ASSQATGGYGYT
TRBV2	TRBJ1-5	11	ASKGLEDQPQH
TRBV2	TRBJ1-2	10	ASSGDRGGYT
TRBV6-5	TRBJ2-7	13	ASSDSGNRMGEQY
TRBV5-1	TRBJ2-2	12	ASSLLYYTGELF